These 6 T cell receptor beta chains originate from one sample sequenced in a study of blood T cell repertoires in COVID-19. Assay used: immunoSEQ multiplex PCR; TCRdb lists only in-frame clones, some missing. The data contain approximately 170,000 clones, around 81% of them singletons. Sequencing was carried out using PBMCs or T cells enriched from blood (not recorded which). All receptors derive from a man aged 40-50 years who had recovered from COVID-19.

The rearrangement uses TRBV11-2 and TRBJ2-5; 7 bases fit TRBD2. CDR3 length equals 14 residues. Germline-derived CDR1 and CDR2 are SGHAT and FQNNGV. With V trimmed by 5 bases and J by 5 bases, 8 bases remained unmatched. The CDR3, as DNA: TGTGCCAGCAGCGAGCGGGACTTAGGGGAGACCCAGTACTTC. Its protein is CASSERDLGETQYF.

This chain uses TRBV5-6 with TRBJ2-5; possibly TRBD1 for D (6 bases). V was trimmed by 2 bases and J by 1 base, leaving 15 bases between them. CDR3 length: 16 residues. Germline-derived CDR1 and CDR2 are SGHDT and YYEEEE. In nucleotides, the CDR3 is TGTGCCAGCAGCTTCTGGGGGCTAAAATTCCAAGAGACCCAGTACTTC. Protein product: CASSFWGLKFQETQYF.

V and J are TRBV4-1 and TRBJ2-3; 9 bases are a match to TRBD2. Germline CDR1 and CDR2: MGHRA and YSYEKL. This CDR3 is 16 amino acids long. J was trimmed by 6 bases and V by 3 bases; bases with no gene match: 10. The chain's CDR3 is CASSHLPSGVSDTQYF. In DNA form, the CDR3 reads TGCGCCAGCAGCCATCTACCTAGCGGGGTTTCGGATACGCAGTATTTT.

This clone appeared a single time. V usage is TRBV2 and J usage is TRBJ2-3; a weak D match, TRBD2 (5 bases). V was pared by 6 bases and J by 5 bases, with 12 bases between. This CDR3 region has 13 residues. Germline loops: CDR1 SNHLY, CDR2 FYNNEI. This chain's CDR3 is CASRPLALDTQYF. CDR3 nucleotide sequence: TGTGCCAGCAGACCCCTAGCTTTAGATACGCAGTATTTT.

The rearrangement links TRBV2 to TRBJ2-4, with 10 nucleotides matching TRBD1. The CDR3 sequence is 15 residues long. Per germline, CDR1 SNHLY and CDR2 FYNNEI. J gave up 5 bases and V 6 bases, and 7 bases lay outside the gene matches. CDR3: CASRETGGGQNIQYF. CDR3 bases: TGTGCCAGCAGAGAGACAGGGGGCGGCCAAAACATTCAGTACTTC. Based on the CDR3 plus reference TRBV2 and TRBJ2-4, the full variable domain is EPEVTQTPSHQVTQMGQEVILRCVPISNHLYFYWYRQILGQKVEFLVSFYNNEISEKSEIFDDQFSVERPDGSNFTLKIRSTKLEDSAMYFCASRETGGGQNIQYFGAGTRLSVL.

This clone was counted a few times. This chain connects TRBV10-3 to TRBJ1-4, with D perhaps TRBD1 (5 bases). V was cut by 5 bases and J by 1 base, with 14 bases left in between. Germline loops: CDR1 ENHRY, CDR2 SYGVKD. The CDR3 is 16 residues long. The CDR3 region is CAISPGAGQTNEKLFF. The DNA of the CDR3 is TGTGCCATCAGTCCGGGTGCGGGGCAAACTAATGAAAAACTGTTTTTT.